A single sample gave rise to the 14 T cell receptor beta chains below, sequenced in a study of blood T cells in healthy people across ages. The second PCR ran about 6 to 12 cycles with a sample-barcoded 5' primer and J-beta primers. TCRdb analysed the 5' RACE reads with MiXCR anew, one entry per CDR3 protein. The sample yields 1.5 million to 2 million distinct CDR3 sequences, about 30% seen once. The material sequenced was blood. These receptors were taken from a woman under 40 in good health.

CDR3 nucleotide sequence: TGTGCCAGCAGTTCTCGGACTAGCGGGGGATTGAATGAGCAGTTCTTC. Translation: CASSSRTSGGLNEQFF. The chain has TRBV2 and TRBJ2-1, with TRBD2 identical over 13 bases. The V gene end was trimmed by 5 bases and the J gene end by 7 bases; junction bases not matched to a gene: 8. The CDR3 loop spans 16 amino acids. The germline V gene has CDR1 SNHLY and CDR2 FYNNEI.

The genes are TRBV6-6 and TRBJ2-5; D may correspond to TRBD1 or TRBD2 (5 bases each). Germline values: CDR1 MNHNY, CDR2 SVGAGI (reference sequence). With 7 bases removed from V and 6 bases from J, the gap between germline ends came to 21 bases. There are 15 residues in the CDR3. CDR3 DNA sequence: TGTGCCAGCACGACCGGCGAGAGAGGGACGAAGACCCAGTACTTC. Amino acids: CASTTGERGTKTQYF.

V gene TRBV19 combines with J gene TRBJ2-1; 7 bases line up with TRBD2. The CDR3 has 12 amino acids. Germline CDR1 LNHDA, CDR2 SQIVND (reference sequence). The V segment lost 2 bases and the J segment 10 bases; nucleotides outside the gene matches: 2. CDR3 bases: TGTGCCAGTAGTATACGGGAGGACGAGCAGTTCTTC. It is translated as CASSIREDEQFF.

This clonotype was observed a handful of times. The chain couples TRBV5-1 to TRBJ2-5; weak D call: TRBD2 (7 bases). CDR1 is SGHRS and CDR2 is YFSETQ in the germline V gene. This CDR3 comprises 15 residues. Trimming took off 4 bases at V and 1 base at J, with 14 bases between the two ends. The CDR3 DNA is TGCGCCAGCAGCAGGGCCCGGGGGGCCCAAGAGACCCAGTACTTC. Amino acids: CASSRARGAQETQYF.

On this clonotype: This may come from a read error, since a much larger clone is one base off. The chain links TRBV10-3 to TRBJ2-1, with TRBD1 as a possible D gene (6 bases). V lost 4 bases and J 5 bases, leaving 15 bases between the germline ends. In germline, CDR1 is ENHRY, CDR2 SYGVKD. The CDR3 extends over 15 amino acids. CDR3 bases: TGTGCCATCAGTGCAAACTATGGGGGCCACAATGAGCAGTTCTTC. It is translated as CAISANYGGHNEQFF.

This clonotype was seen only a few times. The chain combines TRBV10-3 with TRBJ2-4; 8 bases align to TRBD1. CDR1 is ENHRY and CDR2 is SYGVKD in the germline V gene. The CDR3 consists of 15 residues. V lost 10 bases and J lost 7; bases outside the gene matches: 15. CDR3 loop: CATQRDTGGRNIQYF. In nucleotides, the CDR3 is TGTGCCACTCAAAGGGATACAGGGGGTAGGAACATTCAGTACTTC.

On this clonotype itself: Just one base apart from a much larger clone, this may be a read error. The chain couples TRBV5-1 to TRBJ2-5, with D perhaps matching TRBD1 (6 bases). V lost 5 bases, J lost 13 bases, and 27 bases lay in between. Germline V lookup: CDR1 SGHRS, CDR2 YFSETQ. The CDR3 is 15 amino acids. The CDR3 protein is CASRPSGTPSYERYF. The CDR3 DNA reads as TGCGCCAGCAGGCCTTCCGGGACACCCTCCTACGAGCGGTACTTC.

At least ten counts were recorded for this clonotype. The chain uses TRBV5-1 and TRBJ2-1; D is possibly TRBD2 (6 bases). This CDR3 comprises 13 residues. Trimming cost V 4 bases and J 8 bases, with 13 bases left between them. Germline CDR1 reads SGHRS; CDR2 reads YFSETQ. The CDR3 is CASSVGGEDEQFF. The CDR3 coding sequence is TGCGCCAGCAGCGTTGGAGGGGAAGATGAGCAGTTCTTC.

There are many counts of this clonotype. This chain links TRBV7-2 with TRBJ2-5, with D uncertain. Trimming left V 2 bases short and J 11 bases short, with 15 bases between. CDR1 and CDR2 (germline): SGHTA, FQGNSA. This CDR3 region has 13 residues. The CDR3 spells CASSLQPINEQYF. CDR3 DNA: TGTGCCAGCAGCTTACAACCCATAAATGAGCAGTACTTC.

With respect to this clonotype: Being one base from a much bigger clone, this may be a read error. The gene calls are TRBV20-1 and TRBJ2-4; the match to TRBD2 covers 10 bases. CDR1 and CDR2 from the germline V gene are DFQATT and SNEGSKA (reference sequence). The junction had 13 bases not matched to a gene; V was cut back by 4 bases and J by 13 bases. The CDR3 extends over 14 amino acids. This chain's CDR3 is CSAKSGGVYNEQYF. The CDR3 DNA reads TGCAGTGCTAAGAGCGGGGGGGTTTACAATGAGCAGTACTTC.

V and J are TRBV20-1 and TRBJ2-1, with 9 bases aligning to TRBD2. In germline, CDR1 is DFQATT, CDR2 SNEGSKA (reference sequence). CDR3 length equals 18 residues. V lost 2 bases, J lost 6 bases, and 17 bases stayed unmatched. In DNA form, the CDR3 reads TGCAGTGCTAGAATTGGGGAATTGGTAGCGGGAGCGATCAATGAGCAGTTCTTC. It is translated as CSARIGELVAGAINEQFF.

The rearrangement uses TRBV12-3 or TRBV12-4 and TRBJ2-2; D is unclear. The CDR3 is made up of 15 amino acids. V was pared by 5 bases and J by 0 bases, with 10 bases between. CDR3 sequence: CASSPSIANTGELFF. The CDR3 region has the DNA TGTGCCAGCAGTCCCTCAATTGCGAACACCGGGGAGCTGTTTTTT.

This clonotype was seen a few times. The V gene is TRBV4-1, the J gene TRBJ2-1, with D uncertain. The V end lost 3 bases, the J end lost 15 bases, and 24 bases lay between the germline ends. The CDR3 extends over 15 amino acids. Germline lookup yields CDR1 MGHRA and CDR2 YSYEKL. The CDR3 coding sequence is TGCGCCAGCAGCCACCCGTTCGAAAGGGCGCGGTTTCTGTTCTTC. Its protein is CASSHPFERARFLFF.

The chain has TRBV5-5 and TRBJ2-5, with D unresolved. The CDR3 covers 15 residues. V gave up 0 bases and J gave up 0 bases, with 9 bases separating them. Germline-derived CDR1 and CDR2 are SGHKS and YYEKEE (reference sequence). Here the CDR3 reads CASSLVVGYQETQYF. CDR3 nucleotide sequence: TGTGCCAGCAGCTTGGTCGTCGGGTACCAAGAGACCCAGTACTTC.